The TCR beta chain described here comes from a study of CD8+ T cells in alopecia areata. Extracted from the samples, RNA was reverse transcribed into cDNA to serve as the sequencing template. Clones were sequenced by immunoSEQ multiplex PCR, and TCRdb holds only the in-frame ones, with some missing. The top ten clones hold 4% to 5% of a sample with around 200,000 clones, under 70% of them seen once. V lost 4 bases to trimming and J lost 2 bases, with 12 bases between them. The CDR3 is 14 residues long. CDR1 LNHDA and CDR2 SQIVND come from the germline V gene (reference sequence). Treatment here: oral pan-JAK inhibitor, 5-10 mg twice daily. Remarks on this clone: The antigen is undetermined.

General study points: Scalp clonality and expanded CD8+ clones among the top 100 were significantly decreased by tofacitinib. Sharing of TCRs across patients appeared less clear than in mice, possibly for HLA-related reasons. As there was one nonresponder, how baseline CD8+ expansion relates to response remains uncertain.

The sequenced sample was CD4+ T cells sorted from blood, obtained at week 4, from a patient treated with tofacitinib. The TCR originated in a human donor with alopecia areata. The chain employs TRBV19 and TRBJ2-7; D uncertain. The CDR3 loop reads CASSKGSETYEQYF. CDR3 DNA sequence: TGTGCCAGTAGTAAGGGCAGCGAGACCTACGAGCAGTACTTC.